What follows describes a single TCR beta chain. Its target is unknown. This sample is drawn from a study of T cell clones after liver transplantation. The wider study: Third-party-reactive TCRbeta sequences from pre-transplant mixed lymphocyte reactions served as antigen-independent comparators.

The CDR3 has 18 residues. V lost 4 bases to trimming and J lost 1 base; unmatched junction nucleotides: 14. The germline V gene encodes CDR1 SGHKS and CDR2 YYEKEE (reference sequence). Data came from immunoSEQ multiplex PCR; TCRdb stores just in-frame clones and leaves some out. The sample yields around 80,000 clones, around four fifths seen once. Study observations and caveats: A larger donor-reactive than third-party decline suggested partial antigen-specific deletion. The donor-reactive repertoire was only partly measurable in a couple of subjects, lacking donor cells.

Sequences were derived from CD4+ T cells from blood, sampled almost 47 months after liver transplant. This sequence was found in a human patient who received a liver transplant. Part of the T cell pool may stem from the graft donor. The genes are TRBV5-5 and TRBJ2-1; 7 bases map to TRBD1. The CDR3 DNA sequence: TGTGCCAGCAGCGGAGACAGGGTTGAGCCTCTATCCTACAATGAGCAGTTCTTC. Residues: CASSGDRVEPLSYNEQFF.